A selection of T cell receptor beta chains follows, all from one sample in a study of T cells in Graves' hyperthyroidism and ophthalmopathy. TCRdb analysed the multiplex PCR reads with MiXCR anew, one entry per CDR3 protein. The data contain 500,000 to 600,000 distinct CDR3 sequences, around 43% of them seen just once; the ten biggest clones take up about two fifths. Sequencing was carried out using peripheral blood or thyroid tissue (not recorded which). Source of these receptors: an adult woman with Graves' disease, either hyperthyroidism or ophthalmopathy (not recorded which). The CDR3 runs from the conserved cysteine through the conserved F or W. D genes are given only for firm matches. Not all rows give a size; the values are once, few, many and, for expanded clones, a class.

>14|TRBJ2-5|NA|TRBV4-1|many
TGCGCCAGCAGCCGTCCCAACAGGGCAGAGACCCAGTACTTC
CASSRPNRAETQYF
>15|TRBJ1-6|NA|TRBV25-1|NA
TGTGCCAGCAGTGCCCTCGTGGGTTATAATTCACCCCTCCACTTT
CASSALVGYNSPLHF
>14|TRBJ2-7|NA|TRBV7-2|NA
TGTGCCAGCAGCGGACCGGACAGTACCTACGAGCAGTACTTC
CASSGPDSTYEQYF
>15|TRBJ2-5|NA|TRBV3-1|few
TGTGCCAGCAGCCAAGATTGGGGACCTCAAGAGACCCAGTACTTC
CASSQDWGPQETQYF
>17|TRBJ2-7|TRBD1|TRBV7-2|many
TGTGCCAGCAGCTTGAACAGACAGGGTGTCATTAGTTACGAGCAGTACTTC
CASSLNRQGVISYEQYF
>11|TRBJ2-5|NA|TRBV29-1|NA
TGCAGCGTTGAAGTTGAGAGGGATCAGTACTTC
CSVEVERDQYF
>13|TRBJ1-6|NA|TRBV7-9|many
TGTGCCAGCAGCTTAGGGCTACAGCAACCCCTCCACTTT
CASSLGLQQPLHF
>13|TRBJ2-7|NA|TRBV2|NA
TGTGCCAGCACCCCCGGACTCTCCGGTTGGCAGTACTTC
CASTPGLSGWQYF
>13|TRBJ1-6|NA|TRBV10-2|NA
TGCGCCACCTTCGAGGGTCATAATTCACCCCTCCACTTT
CATFEGHNSPLHF
>16|TRBJ2-5|TRBD2|TRBV5-1|many
TGCGCCAGCAGCTTGGGGACTAGCGGGAGAGGAGAGACCCAGTACTTC
CASSLGTSGRGETQYF
>15|TRBJ1-6|TRBD1|TRBV13|NA
TGTGCCAGCACACCACAGGGGGAAGTAGGCTCACCCCTCCACTTT
CASTPQGEVGSPLHF
>14|TRBJ2-5|TRBD2|TRBV7-9|few
TGTGCCAGCAGCCCCTCTAGCGGGAGAGAGACCCAGTACTTC
CASSPSSGRETQYF
>13|TRBJ1-2|TRBD1|TRBV10-2|NA
TGCGCCAGCAGTGAGCCGGACAGGGACGGCTACACCTTC
CASSEPDRDGYTF
>16|TRBJ2-7|TRBD1|TRBV2|many
TGTGCCAGCAGTGACTCAGGCAGGGGGCTGGGTTACGAGCAGTACTTC
CASSDSGRGLGYEQYF
>14|TRBJ2-7|NA|TRBV11-2|many
TGTGCCAGCAGCCCGATAGGGTTCAGCTACGAGCAGTACTTC
CASSPIGFSYEQYF
>15|TRBJ1-1|NA|TRBV6-5|NA
TGTGCCAGCAGTTACTCGGATAGGGGACGCACTGAAGCTTTCTTT
CASSYSDRGRTEAFF
>13|TRBJ2-5|NA|TRBV24-1|NA
TGTGCCACCAGCCCCCGGGGGCGAGAGACCCAGTACTTC
CATSPRGRETQYF
>16|TRBJ2-7|TRBD2|TRBV12-3/TRBV12-4|many
TGTGCCAGCAGTCGGGGGGGGACTAGCGGGAGTGACGAGCAGTACTTC
CASSRGGTSGSDEQYF
>13|TRBJ1-2|NA|TRBV10-3|NA
TGTGCTAGAGATCGGCAGGGACACTATGGCTACACCTTC
CARDRQGHYGYTF
>14|TRBJ2-5|NA|TRBV20-1|many
TGCAGTGCTAGAGATCTCACAGACCAAGAGACCCAGTACTTC
CSARDLTDQETQYF
>16|TRBJ2-3|TRBD2|TRBV5-4|few
TGTGCCAGCAGCTTGAGGGCTAGCGGGATCACAGATACGCAGTATTTT
CASSLRASGITDTQYF
>17|TRBJ2-6|NA|TRBV3-1|many
TGTGCCAGCAGCCAATTCGTCTTAAGCTCTGGGGCCAACGTCCTGACTTTC
CASSQFVLSSGANVLTF
>14|TRBJ1-2|NA|TRBV14|NA
TGTGCCAGCAGCCAAGAATTAGGACTCTATGGCTACACCTTC
CASSQELGLYGYTF
>15|TRBJ1-1|NA|TRBV20-1|many
TGCAGTGCTAGGCCGCAGGGTCTGGGGAACACTGAAGCTTTCTTT
CSARPQGLGNTEAFF
>14|TRBJ1-4|TRBD1|TRBV12-3/TRBV12-4|NA
TGTGCCAGCAAGCTGACAGGGGGCGGCGAAAAACTGTTTTTT
CASKLTGGGEKLFF
>12|TRBJ1-1|NA|TRBV29-1|NA
TGCAGCGTTGAAGGACAGTCGACTGAAGCTTTCTTT
CSVEGQSTEAFF
>13|TRBJ1-2|NA|TRBV29-1|NA
TGCAGCGTTGTTGTGCAGTCTCTCTATGGCTACACCTTC
CSVVVQSLYGYTF
>16|TRBJ2-7|TRBD2|TRBV7-9|few
TGTGCCAGCAGCCAAGATGGGCTAGCGGGGGACTACGAGCAGTACTTC
CASSQDGLAGDYEQYF
>14|TRBJ2-2|NA|TRBV12-3/TRBV12-4|NA
TGTGCCGGCAGCACAAGGGCGAACACCGGGGAGCTGTTTTTT
CAGSTRANTGELFF
>15|TRBJ2-7|NA|TRBV9|few
TGTGCCAGCAGCGTAGGGGCACTGGGCTCCTACGAGCAGTACTTC
CASSVGALGSYEQYF
>14|TRBJ1-6|NA|TRBV10-3|many
TGTGCCATCACAGCAGGGGTGACTAATTCACCCCTCCACTTT
CAITAGVTNSPLHF
>14|TRBJ1-2|NA|TRBV20-1|NA
TGCAGTTCTAGCGGGAGGACCGGGGACGATGGCTACACCTTC
CSSSGRTGDDGYTF
>14|TRBJ2-5|TRBD1|TRBV10-3|NA
TGTGCCATCTCGCTTGCGACAGGGTCGGAGACCCAGTACTTC
CAISLATGSETQYF
>16|TRBJ2-7|NA|TRBV7-2|NA
TGTGCCAGCAGTTTGAATCGGGGTTCGTTTACCTACGAGCAGTACTTC
CASSLNRGSFTYEQYF
>16|TRBJ2-7|TRBD2|TRBV25-1|NA
TGTGCCAGCAGTGCTAGGACTAGCGGGACGTACTACGAGCAGTACTTC
CASSARTSGTYYEQYF
>11|TRBJ1-3|NA|TRBV29-1|once
TGCAGCGTTGCAGCTGGAAACACCATATATTTT
CSVAAGNTIYF
>15|TRBJ1-2|NA|TRBV15|many
TGTGCCACCAGCAGAGCCAACATGGGGGCCTATGGCTACACCTTC
CATSRANMGAYGYTF
>16|TRBJ1-5|NA|TRBV27|few
TGTGCCAGCAGTTTTTGGGGCAGGGGAAGCAATCAGCCCCAGCATTTT
CASSFWGRGSNQPQHF
>14|TRBJ1-5|NA|TRBV19|NA
TGTGCCAGTAGGGGGGAGGGGACCGTTCAGCCCCAGCATTTT
CASRGEGTVQPQHF
>11|TRBJ2-5|NA|TRBV29-1|many
TGCAGCGTGGGGGTCGGGGAGACCCAGTACTTC
CSVGVGETQYF
>16|TRBJ2-5|NA|TRBV5-8|many
TGTGCCAGCAGCCAGTCGGCACATCAGGTGTTAGAGACCCAGTACTTC
CASSQSAHQVLETQYF
>15|TRBJ2-2|TRBD1|TRBV9|NA
TGTGCCAGCAGCGTGGGACAGCAGAACACCGGGGAGCTGTTTTTT
CASSVGQQNTGELFF
>14|TRBJ2-5|NA|TRBV29-1|NA
TGCAGCGTTGTGGGCAGGGGAGTCGGGGAGACCCAGTACTTC
CSVVGRGVGETQYF
>15|TRBJ2-6|NA|TRBV12-3/TRBV12-4|NA
TGTGCCAGCAGTTGGCCGGGTTCAGGGGCCAACGTCCTGACTTTC
CASSWPGSGANVLTF
>18|TRBJ2-5|TRBD1|TRBV11-3|many
TGTGCCAGCAGCTTAGGTGGTACATGGACAGGCCTTAAAGAGACCCAGTACTTC
CASSLGGTWTGLKETQYF
>15|TRBJ1-1|NA|TRBV29-1|NA
TGCAGCGTTGAAGGAACCTCGAGAGGGTACACTGAAGCTTTCTTT
CSVEGTSRGYTEAFF
>13|TRBJ2-7|TRBD1|TRBV29-1|NA
TGCAGCGTTGTCCCCTCGGGGACAGGGGAGCAGTACTTC
CSVVPSGTGEQYF
>14|TRBJ1-3|NA|TRBV2|NA
TGTGCCAGCAGGACTGGACTAGCGGGAAACACCATATATTTT
CASRTGLAGNTIYF
>13|TRBJ1-1|NA|TRBV10-3|NA
TGTGCCATGAGCGGGGGCAGGAACACTGAAGCTTTCTTT
CAMSGGRNTEAFF
>13|TRBJ1-3|NA|TRBV10-3|NA
TGTGCCATCAGTCCGGCGGGTGGAAACACCATATATTTT
CAISPAGGNTIYF
>18|TRBJ1-1|NA|TRBV20-1|many
TGCAGTGCTAGGAGGGGGAATTGGGCTGTCGTGAGGAACACTGAAGCTTTCTTT
CSARRGNWAVVRNTEAFF
>13|TRBJ2-7|TRBD1|TRBV10-3|NA
TGTGCCATCAGGGACAGGGACAACTACGAGCAGTACTTC
CAIRDRDNYEQYF
>16|TRBJ2-3|NA|TRBV7-8|NA
TGTGCCAGCAGCTCCTCCGACCCCGGGCGACTAGATACGCAGTATTTT
CASSSSDPGRLDTQYF
>19|TRBJ1-4|NA|TRBV10-3|once
TGTGCCATCAGTGCCGCCCCCGGGCCCGCCGCCGCAACTAATGAAAAACTGTTTTTT
CAISAAPGPAAATNEKLFF
>15|TRBJ2-7|TRBD2|TRBV7-2|many
TGTGCCAGCAGCCCTCGACTAGCGGGAGCAGCCGAGCAGTACTTC
CASSPRLAGAAEQYF